Shown below are 31 T cell receptor beta chains from a single sample sequenced in a study of CD8+ T cells in alopecia areata. Treatment of the sample: oral pan-JAK inhibitor, 5-10 mg twice daily. RNA extraction and reverse transcription yielded cDNA as sequencing template. Clones were sequenced by immunoSEQ multiplex PCR, and TCRdb holds only the in-frame ones, with some missing. The table includes 200,000 to 250,000 clones, less than 75% detected once. Sequences were derived from CD4+ T cells sorted from blood, sampled at week 4, from a patient treated with tofacitinib. Receptors were obtained from a human donor with alopecia areata.

The chain uses TRBV29-1 and TRBJ2-5, with 10 bases fitting TRBD2. CDR1 is SQVTM and CDR2 is ANQGSEA in the germline V gene. This CDR3 has 14 residues. Losses at the gene ends were 7 bases for V and 1 base for J; bases not matched to a gene: 6. Here the CDR3 reads CSGKVAGGQETQYF. In DNA form, the CDR3 reads TGCAGCGGGAAAGTAGCGGGGGGCCAAGAGACCCAGTACTTC.

This clone was counted only a few times. The rearrangement joins TRBV14 to TRBJ1-6; 8 nucleotides line up with TRBD1. Per germline, CDR1 SGHDN and CDR2 FVKESK. With 5 bases clipped from V and 10 bases from J, the junction kept 13 bases outside the gene matches. The CDR3 sequence is 16 residues long. As DNA, the CDR3 is TGTGCCAGCAGCTTAACCGGACAGGGCGGTAGATCACCCCTCCACTTT. Protein: CASSLTGQGGRSPLHF.

The chain joins TRBV30 to TRBJ2-6; D gene unclear. Germline V lookup: CDR1 GTSNPN, CDR2 SVGIG (reference sequence). With 4 bases removed from V and 0 bases from J, the gap between germline ends came to 7 bases. The CDR3 is 14 amino acids. The CDR3 sequence is CAWTLNSGANVLTF. CDR3 nucleotide sequence: TGTGCCTGGACCCTGAACTCTGGGGCCAACGTCCTGACTTTC.

This clone has only a few counts. The chain couples TRBV29-1 to TRBJ1-1, with D uncertain. Germline CDR1 SQVTM, CDR2 ANQGSEA. The CDR3 runs to 15 residues. Trimming removed 4 bases from V and 1 base from J, with 16 bases in between. The CDR3 DNA is TGCAGCGTTGGATTACTCGGGGTGGGGAACACTGAAGCTTTCTTT. This translates into CSVGLLGVGNTEAFF.

The chain links TRBV11-2 to TRBJ2-7, with no clear D. This CDR3 region has 13 residues. The germline V gene encodes CDR1 SGHAT and CDR2 FQNNGV. V dropped 5 bases and J dropped 1 base, with 9 bases sitting between them. The CDR3 bases are TGTGCCAGCAGCGTTCGGAATTCCTACGAGCAGTACTTC. Its translation: CASSVRNSYEQYF.

The chain employs TRBV15 and TRBJ2-5; TRBD1 might be the D (6 bases). The CDR3 sequence is 14 residues long. The V end was cut by 3 bases, the J end by 5 bases, with 13 bases between. Germline-derived CDR1 and CDR2 are LNHNV and YYDKDF (reference sequence). CDR3 nucleotide sequence: TGTGCCACCAGCAGGTTTCGCAGGGGCGAGACCCAGTACTTC. Amino acid sequence: CATSRFRRGETQYF.

The rearrangement links TRBV7-2 to TRBJ2-3; 9 bases align to TRBD2. The CDR3 loop spans 14 amino acids. CDR1 and CDR2 (germline): SGHTA, FQGNSA. V shed 7 bases, J shed 2 bases, and the junction held 4 bases outside the gene matches. CDR3 residues: CASKAGGNTDTQYF. The CDR3 bases are TGTGCCAGCAAAGCGGGGGGCAACACAGATACGCAGTATTTT. Filled out from reference TRBV7-2 and TRBJ2-3, the complete variable domain reads GAGVSQSPSNKVTEKGKDVELRCDPISGHTALYWYRQSLGQGLEFLIYFQGNSAPDKSGLPSDRFSAERTGGSVSTLTIQRTQQEDSAVYLCASKAGGNTDTQYFGPGTRLTVL.

CDR3 loop: CASSPGPTKNIQYF. In nucleotides, the CDR3 is TGTGCCAGCAGCCCTGGGCCAACCAAAAACATTCAGTACTTC. The chain links TRBV7-2 to TRBJ2-4; D gene unclear. Germline values: CDR1 SGHTA, CDR2 FQGNSA. V was cut by 5 bases and J by 2 bases, with 10 bases left in between. This CDR3 contains 14 residues. The variable domain in full, with the rest retrieved from reference TRBV7-2 and TRBJ2-4, is GAGVSQSPSNKVTEKGKDVELRCDPISGHTALYWYRQSLGQGLEFLIYFQGNSAPDKSGLPSDRFSAERTGGSVSTLTIQRTQQEDSAVYLCASSPGPTKNIQYFGAGTRLSVL.

The V gene is TRBV18, the J gene TRBJ1-5; D uncertain. The CDR3 consists of 13 residues. Trimming stripped 4 bases from V and 1 base from J, with 5 bases between. CDR1 is KGHSH and CDR2 is LQKENI in the germline V gene. In nucleotides, the CDR3 is TGTGCCAGCTCACGGGGAAGCAATCAGCCCCAGCATTTT. Protein: CASSRGSNQPQHF.

V usage is TRBV2 and J usage is TRBJ2-3; maybe TRBD2 (5 bases). Looked up from germline, CDR1 is SNHLY and CDR2 is FYNNEI. The CDR3 contains 14 residues. V lost 3 bases to trimming and J lost 4 bases, with 11 bases between them. The CDR3 here is CASSEEWRPDTQYF. CDR3 nucleotides: TGTGCCAGCAGTGAGGAGTGGAGGCCAGATACGCAGTATTTT.

The J gene is TRBJ1-2, the V gene TRBV5-6; a weak D match, TRBD1 (5 bases). The CDR3 totals 12 residues. V was cut by 4 bases and J by 2 bases, with 6 bases left in between. The V gene's germline CDR1 is SGHDT and CDR2 YYEEEE. CDR3 DNA: TGTGCCAGCAGCCGGGACAACTATGGCTACACCTTC. Translating gives CASSRDNYGYTF. Drawing the rest from reference TRBV5-6 and TRBJ1-2, the complete variable domain is DAGVTQSPTHLIKTRGQQVTLRCSPKSGHDTVSWYQQALGQGPQFIFQYYEEEERQRGNFPDRFSGHQFPNYSSELNVNALLLGDSALYLCASSRDNYGYTFGSGTRLTVV.

The V call is TRBV7-2, the J call TRBJ2-7, with a tentative D call TRBD1 (6 bases). V shed 3 bases and J shed 2 bases, with 11 bases lying between them. The CDR3 contains 14 residues. CDR1 and CDR2 from the germline V gene are SGHTA and FQGNSA. The CDR3 DNA reads as TGTGCCAGCAGCTTCGGGACACCGACCTACGAGCAGTACTTC. This codes for CASSFGTPTYEQYF.

V and J are TRBV29-1 and TRBJ2-5; D is possibly TRBD1 or TRBD2 (5 bases each). The CDR3 spans 13 residues. Germline V gene data show CDR1 as SQVTM and CDR2 as ANQGSEA. With 7 bases removed from V and 5 bases from J, the gap between germline ends came to 17 bases. Here the CDR3 DNA reads TGCAGCGAGAGTTCAGGGCGCGGGGAGACCCAGTACTTC. Translating it yields CSESSGRGETQYF.

The V and J genes are TRBV2 and TRBJ2-4; tentative D call: TRBD1 (6 bases). This CDR3 is built from 16 residues. Trimming left V 6 bases short and J 6 bases short, with 21 bases between. CDR1 SNHLY and CDR2 FYNNEI come from the germline V gene. CDR3 coding DNA: TGTGCCAGCAGGACTCGCGTCAGCCAGGGGTTAAACATTCAGTACTTC. Protein sequence: CASRTRVSQGLNIQYF.

This clone was seen only a few times. The chain joins TRBV6-6 to TRBJ1-1; tentatively, D is TRBD1 (5 bases). Germline assignment: CDR1 MNHNY and CDR2 SVGAGI (reference sequence). The V gene lost 10 bases and the J gene lost 1 base, with 16 bases spanning the gap. The CDR3 is 14 amino acids. The CDR3 here is CAIKLGTGNTEAFF. DNA of the CDR3: TGTGCCATTAAGCTGGGAACAGGGAACACTGAAGCTTTCTTT.

V and J are TRBV5-6 and TRBJ2-5; 12 bases match TRBD2. Looked up from germline, CDR1 is SGHDT and CDR2 is YYEEEE. V was pared by 4 bases and J by 2 bases, with 9 bases of the junction left unmatched. This CDR3 region has 17 residues. The CDR3 spells CASSLRLAGAAQETQYF. The CDR3, as DNA: TGTGCCAGCAGCCTACGACTAGCGGGGGCCGCACAAGAGACCCAGTACTTC. Supplemented by reference TRBV5-6 and TRBJ2-5, the full variable domain reads DAGVTQSPTHLIKTRGQQVTLRCSPKSGHDTVSWYQQALGQGPQFIFQYYEEEERQRGNFPDRFSGHQFPNYSSELNVNALLLGDSALYLCASSLRLAGAAQETQYFGPGTRLLVL.

CDR3 sequence (DNA): TGTGCCTGGAGTGTCTCCGACAGGGAGGCCGGGGAGCTGTTTTTT. Encoded protein: CAWSVSDREAGELFF. The chain employs TRBV30 and TRBJ2-2, with D perhaps matching TRBD1 (7 bases). This CDR3 comprises 15 residues. V dropped 0 bases and J dropped 6 bases, with 14 bases sitting between them. Germline CDR1 and CDR2: GTSNPN and SVGIG (reference sequence).

This clone came up a few times. V and J are TRBV7-8 and TRBJ2-2; no clear D. The CDR3 is made up of 13 amino acids. Between the trimmed V and J ends, which lost 8 bases and 7 bases, there was a span of 14 bases. The germline V gene has CDR1 SGHVS and CDR2 FQNEAQ. The CDR3 sequence is CASGSGKGGELFF. CDR3 DNA: TGTGCCAGCGGTTCCGGCAAGGGCGGGGAGCTGTTTTTT.

The chain is built from TRBV5-1 and TRBJ1-2, with TRBD1 as a possible D gene (5 bases). CDR1 SGHRS and CDR2 YFSETQ come from the germline V gene. The CDR3 length is 14 residues. Trimming pared 0 bases from V and 4 bases from J, leaving 10 bases between. Here the CDR3 reads CASSLEGVTYGYTF. CDR3 in DNA: TGCGCCAGCAGCTTGGAAGGGGTCACCTATGGCTACACCTTC.

The genes are TRBV30 and TRBJ1-4, with D unclear. CDR1 is GTSNPN, CDR2 SVGIG, per germline (reference sequence). V lost 4 bases to trimming and J lost 8 bases, with 14 bases between them. The CDR3 contains 13 residues. DNA for the CDR3: TGTGCCTGGAAGCAGGCGCCCTACGAAAAACTGTTTTTT. Translation: CAWKQAPYEKLFF.

V gene TRBV30 combines with J gene TRBJ1-2, with D uncertain. Trimming left V 0 bases short and J 3 bases short, with 11 bases between. CDR3 length equals 14 residues. Germline V gives CDR1 GTSNPN, CDR2 SVGIG (reference sequence). The CDR3: CAWSVSPSDYGYTF. The CDR3 DNA follows: TGTGCCTGGAGTGTAAGCCCGAGTGACTATGGCTACACCTTC.

Only a few counts were recorded for this clone. The V and J genes are TRBV19 and TRBJ2-3; 10 positions agree with TRBD2. J lost 2 bases, V lost 7 bases, and 9 bases had no gene match. Germline CDR1 LNHDA, CDR2 SQIVND (reference sequence). The CDR3 is 16 amino acids. CDR3 sequence: CASTSGGALATDTQYF. CDR3 nucleotide sequence: TGTGCCAGTACCAGCGGGGGGGCCTTGGCCACAGATACGCAGTATTTT.

The rearrangement joins TRBV29-1 to TRBJ2-3; D not resolved. Trimming pared 7 bases from V and 4 bases from J, leaving 15 bases between. Germline loops: CDR1 SQVTM, CDR2 ANQGSEA. The CDR3 sequence is 13 residues long. The CDR3 nucleotides read TGCAGCGGAGACCTAGAAGGTGCAGATACGCAGTATTTT. Encoded protein: CSGDLEGADTQYF.

CDR3 bases: TGCAGCGAGCCTCGGCTACTGAGACCCCCCGGGTCCTCACACCATTCTTACGAGCAGTACTTC. Residues: CSEPRLLRPPGSSHHSYEQYF. This sequence joins TRBV29-1 and TRBJ2-7; D ambiguous. The CDR3 covers 21 residues. V was shortened by 7 bases and J by 4 bases, with 41 bases between the two germline ends. The germline gives CDR1 SQVTM, CDR2 ANQGSEA.

The chain recombines TRBV25-1 with TRBJ1-1; perhaps TRBD1 as D (5 bases). The germline gives CDR1 MGHDK, CDR2 SYGVNS. CDR3 size: 13 residues. V was cut by 9 bases and J by 4 bases, with 15 bases left in between. The CDR3 spells CASMGTGGTEAFF. The CDR3 coding sequence is TGTGCCAGTATGGGAACCGGGGGCACTGAAGCTTTCTTT. The variable domain in full, with the rest retrieved from reference TRBV25-1 and TRBJ1-1, is EADIYQTPRYLVIGTGKKITLECSQTMGHDKMYWYQQDPGMELHLIHYSYGVNSTEKGDLSSESTVSRIRTEHFPLTLESARPSHTSQYLCASMGTGGTEAFFGQGTRLTVV.

In its sample, this clone was seen a few times. This rearrangement joins TRBV19 to TRBJ1-2; D call uncertain. The CDR3 has 11 amino acids. Looked up from germline, CDR1 is LNHDA and CDR2 is SQIVND (reference sequence). V dropped 6 bases and J dropped 2 bases, with 4 bases sitting between them. Written as DNA, the CDR3 is TGTGCCAGTAGCACAAACTATGGCTACACCTTC. Its translation is CASSTNYGYTF.

This clone was counted between two and nine times. The V and J genes are TRBV28 and TRBJ2-3; the match to TRBD1 covers 8 bases. V shed 8 bases, J shed 4 bases, and the junction held 23 bases outside the gene matches. This CDR3 is built from 19 residues. Germline V gene sequence: CDR1 MDHEN, CDR2 SYDVKM. The CDR3 spells CASGSSFEAGGFSPDTQYF. The CDR3 DNA reads as TGTGCCAGCGGAAGTTCCTTCGAGGCAGGGGGCTTTAGTCCAGATACGCAGTATTTT.

V is TRBV5-1 and J is TRBJ2-3; 9 nucleotides align to TRBD1. Germline V gene data show CDR1 as SGHRS and CDR2 as YFSETQ. The CDR3 has 16 amino acids. J lost 3 bases, V lost 4 bases, and 9 bases had no gene match. The chain's CDR3 is CASSDGQGLRTDTQYF. The CDR3 DNA sequence: TGCGCCAGCAGCGACGGACAGGGGTTGAGAACAGATACGCAGTATTTT. The full variable domain, in which reference TRBV5-1 and TRBJ2-3 provide the parts outside the CDR3, is KAGVTQTPRYLIKTRGQQVTLSCSPISGHRSVSWYQQTPGQGLQFLFEYFSETQRNKGNFPGRFSGRQFSNSRSEMNVSTLELGDSALYLCASSDGQGLRTDTQYFGPGTRLTVL.

This clone has more than one count but fewer than ten. The chain has TRBV30 and TRBJ1-6; D gene ambiguous. Trimming shortened V by 5 bases and J by 5 bases, and 10 bases separated the two germline ends. CDR1 and CDR2 from the germline V gene are GTSNPN and SVGIG (reference sequence). The CDR3 contains 13 residues. The CDR3 spells CAWDMGDNSPLHF. In nucleotides, the CDR3 is TGTGCCTGGGACATGGGTGATAATTCACCCCTCCACTTT.

This clone came up a few times. The chain couples TRBV29-1 to TRBJ2-1; no definite D call. The CDR3 extends over 12 amino acids. Germline V gene sequence: CDR1 SQVTM, CDR2 ANQGSEA. V was cut by 1 base and J by 6 bases, with 7 bases left in between. The CDR3 region has the DNA TGCAGCGTTGAAGTCATGCGCAATGAGCAGTTCTTC. Its protein is CSVEVMRNEQFF.

The V gene is TRBV4-3, the J gene TRBJ2-2; 10 bases agree with TRBD2. The CDR3 is made up of 14 amino acids. Trimming took 4 bases from V and 8 from J; bases not matched to a gene: 4. Germline CDR1 is LGHNA and CDR2 is YSLEER. The chain's CDR3 is CASSLLAGDGELFF. In DNA form, the CDR3 reads TGCGCCAGCAGCCTCCTAGCGGGGGATGGGGAGCTGTTTTTT.